These 8 T cell receptor beta chains were all obtained from the same sample, sequenced in a study of blood T cells in healthy people across ages. Combining a sample-barcoded 5' primer with a J-beta primer mix, a second PCR ran for roughly 7 to 11 cycles. TCRdb re-analysed the 5' RACE reads in MiXCR, keeping a single row per CDR3 protein. The table records approximately 1,100,000 distinct CDR3 sequences, over 35% of them present only once. The specimen sequenced was blood. These receptors were obtained from a woman aged 60-70 years in good health.

The chain links TRBV29-1 to TRBJ2-1, with 14 bases matching TRBD2. Trimming at V came to 3 bases and at J to 9 bases, leaving 4 bases not matched to a gene. CDR1 SQVTM and CDR2 ANQGSEA come from the germline V gene. The CDR3 extends over 14 amino acids. CDR3 bases: TGCAGCGTTGAGGGACTAGCGGGAGCTGTTGAGCAGTTCTTC. Its protein is CSVEGLAGAVEQFF.

The table lists this clonotype with a few counts. This chain joins TRBV29-1 and TRBJ2-5, with 11 nucleotides matching TRBD1. This CDR3 region has 13 residues. The germline V gene encodes CDR1 SQVTM and CDR2 ANQGSEA. Losses at the gene ends were 6 bases for V and 5 bases for J; bases not matched to a gene: 5. In DNA, the CDR3 is TGCAGCGTAGGGACAGGGGGTCGGGAGACCCAGTACTTC. Protein sequence: CSVGTGGRETQYF.

This rearrangement joins TRBV3-1 to TRBJ1-5; tentative D call: TRBD1 (5 bases). Germline V gene lookup returns CDR1 LGHDT and CDR2 YNNKEL (reference sequence). The V end was cut by 8 bases, the J end by 7 bases, with 15 bases between. The CDR3 loop spans 13 amino acids. Here the CDR3 DNA reads TGTGCCAGCTCCTGGACAAACAAGCAGCCCCAGCATTTT. Translation gives CASSWTNKQPQHF. The full variable domain, completed using reference TRBV3-1 and TRBJ1-5, is DTAVSQTPKYLVTQMGNDKSIKCEQNLGHDTMYWYKQDSKKFLKIMFSYNNKELIINETVPNRFSPKSPDKAHLNLHINSLELGDSAVYFCASSWTNKQPQHFGDGTRLSIL.

This clonotype was seen only a few times. The J gene is TRBJ2-5, the V gene TRBV20-1, with D possibly matching TRBD2 (6 bases). Trimming took 5 bases from V and 5 from J, leaving 18 bases between them. Germline CDR1 reads DFQATT; CDR2 reads SNEGSKA (reference sequence). The CDR3 totals 14 residues. The CDR3 sequence: CSAVADPGRETQYF. The CDR3 DNA is TGCAGTGCTGTAGCGGACCCAGGGAGGGAGACCCAGTACTTC.

This clonotype has only a few counts. The chain employs TRBV13 and TRBJ2-1, with D tentatively TRBD1 or TRBD2 (6 bases each). Germline CDR1 reads PRHDT; CDR2 reads FYEKMQ (reference sequence). The CDR3 extends over 16 amino acids. V was clipped by 2 bases and J by 0 bases, with 11 bases between them. The CDR3 sequence is CASSLIADSSYNEQFF. In DNA form, the CDR3 reads TGTGCCAGCAGCTTAATAGCGGACAGCTCCTACAATGAGCAGTTCTTC.

This chain uses TRBV27 with TRBJ2-5, with D possibly TRBD2 on 6 matching bases. Germline values: CDR1 MNHEY, CDR2 SMNVEV (reference sequence). This CDR3 comprises 15 residues. Trimming shortened V by 2 bases and J by 11 bases, and 21 bases separated the two germline ends. In DNA form, the CDR3 reads TGTGCCAGCAGTTTAAGGTGGAGGGCCTCAAGTGAGCAGTACTTC. Amino acids: CASSLRWRASSEQYF.

The chain uses TRBV27 and TRBJ1-5; D possibly corresponds to TRBD1 (6 bases). This CDR3 is built from 15 residues. In germline, CDR1 is MNHEY, CDR2 SMNVEV (reference sequence). The germline V and J ends were trimmed by 6 bases and 4 bases, with 16 bases remaining between them. CDR3: CASRTIGGMNQPQHF. CDR3 nucleotides: TGTGCCAGCAGGACGATAGGGGGGATGAATCAGCCCCAGCATTTT.

The rearrangement uses TRBV6-1 and TRBJ2-3, with a tentative D call TRBD2 (5 bases). V was clipped by 0 bases and J by 4 bases, with 14 bases between them. This CDR3 spans 16 amino acids. Per germline, CDR1 MNHNS and CDR2 SASEGT. The CDR3 DNA reads TGTGCCAGCAGTGAAGCATTTGGAGCCGGGGCAGATACGCAGTATTTT. It yields the protein CASSEAFGAGADTQYF.